This entry describes one T cell receptor beta chain. This clone appeared once. Its antigen target is currently unknown. There are no base qualities to consult, and no much larger clone falls within one base. The data were obtained in a study of memory CD4+ T cells and cytomegalovirus serostatus (dated by TCRdb to about 2019). About the study as a whole: The cohort included around 35 healthy adults from Belgium, of whom 9 were CMV seropositive and 24 were CMV seronegative. The study sequenced CD4+ memory TCRbeta repertoires of a Belgian cohort with known cytomegalovirus serostatus to replicate a published TCR-based CMV serostatus classifier. Overall study results and their limits: Among the 150 to 200 previously reported CMV-associated TCRbeta sequences, 67 showed up in the CD4+ memory repertoires, with each one found in between one and five individuals. On the Belgian cohort, the classifier based on the original framework reached a median bootstrapped AUC of roughly 0.94, with a 95% CI of 0.76-1.00. CMV serostatus prediction reached a median bootstrapped AUC of roughly 0.96 with the original framework and 0.91 with a US-trained random forest. Only CD4+CD45RO+ memory cells were sequenced, in contrast to the original study, in which naive and memory CD4+ and CD8+ populations were covered. The results were read as suggesting that the CMV-associated TCR signature is, for the most part, present in the CD4+ memory repertoire.

Single viable CD3+CD4+CD8-CD45RO+ cells were sorted as memory CD4+ T cells on a FACSAria II. To determine CMV serostatus, a Roche Elecsys assay was used that detects serum IgG against CMV pp150, pp28, p38 and p52. After the samples were thawed, total CD4+ T cells were enriched through positive selection using CD4 magnetic microbeads. Samples originated from another study that specifically interrogated the CD4+ T cell memory repertoire. Peripheral blood mononuclear cells were isolated and cryopreserved according to standard operating procedures, and serum was kept at -80 degrees C. The staining relied on CD3-PerCP (BW264/56), CD4-APC (RPA-T4), CD45RO-PE (UCHT1) and CD8-Pacific Orange (3B5) antibodies, and Sytox blue was used to exclude non-viable cells. The Quick-DNA Microprep Kit was used to extract genomic DNA from the sorted cells. TCRbeta DNA was amplified with the immunoSEQ hsTCRbeta kit following the manufacturer's protocol. TCRbeta libraries were sequenced on an Illumina MiSeq instrument. The authors' pipeline ran thus. After out-of-frame sequences were removed, 2 million to 2.5 million distinct TCRbeta sequences remained, averaging around 66,000 per individual. Each individual was scored according to the count of roughly 160 previously reported CMV-associated TCRbeta sequences and the total productive distinct TCRbeta count. A beta-binomial model was reimplemented in Python, and scikit-learn random forests with default parameters were trained on data from the US cohort. Classifier performance on the Belgian cohort was summarized as median AUC with percentile confidence intervals over 10,000 bootstrap iterations. Imported from immuneACCESS, the table was reduced by TCRdb to in-frame sequences with V and J called. These copies leave out some clones; in studies compared against another copy, an unresolved V gene accounts for under half, and the cause of the remainder is not known. Clone size and the V and J calls come from that table; the DNA yielded D and trimming. The sample table records roughly 50,000 clones; more than 70% of these occur just once. The ten largest clonotypes hold under 0.5% of the sample.

The CDR3, cysteine through phenylalanine, is 15 amino acids long. Here the CDR3 DNA is all that survives: 45 bases in frame from base 1. CDR1 and CDR2 were assigned from the germline V gene as SGHAT and FQNNGV. Between the V and J ends, shortened by 1 base and 2 bases respectively, the junction contains 11 bases. In this chain, TRBV11-2 is recombined with TRBJ1-1, with no D gene named confidently. The sequence derives from an adult in good health and CMV-seronegative. Some clones in this sample may be carry-over from other donors' samples. The sequenced sample consisted of memory CD4+ T cells from blood. CDR3 loop: CASSLAPRQNTEAFF. The sequenced DNA: TGTGCCAGCAGCTTAGCCCCAAGGCAAAACACTGAAGCTTTCTTT.